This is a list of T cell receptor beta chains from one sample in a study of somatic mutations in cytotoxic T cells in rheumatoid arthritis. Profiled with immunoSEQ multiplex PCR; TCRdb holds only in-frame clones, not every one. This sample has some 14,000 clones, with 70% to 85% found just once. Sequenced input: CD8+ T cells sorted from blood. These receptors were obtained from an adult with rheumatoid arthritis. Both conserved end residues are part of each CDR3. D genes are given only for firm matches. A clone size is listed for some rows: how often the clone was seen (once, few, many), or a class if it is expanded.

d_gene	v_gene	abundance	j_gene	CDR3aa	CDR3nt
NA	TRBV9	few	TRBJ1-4	CASSQNLGVTNEKLFF	TGTGCCAGCAGCCAGAATCTGGGGGTAACTAATGAAAAACTGTTTTTT
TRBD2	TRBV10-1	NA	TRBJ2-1	CASSGASGGNEQFF	TGCGCCAGCAGTGGCGCTAGCGGGGGTAATGAGCAGTTCTTC
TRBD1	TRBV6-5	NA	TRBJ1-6	CASRRQGSSPLHF	TGTGCCAGCAGGAGACAGGGTAGCTCACCCCTCCACTTT
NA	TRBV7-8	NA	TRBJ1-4	CASRATNEKLFF	TGTGCCAGCAGGGCAACTAATGAAAAACTGTTTTTT
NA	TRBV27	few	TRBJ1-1	CASSRNDEAFF	TGTGCCAGCAGCCGAAATGACGAAGCTTTCTTT
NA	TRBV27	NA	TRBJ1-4	CASSPTAGAVKKLFF	TGTGCCAGCAGTCCAACGGCGGGGGCGGTTAAAAAACTGTTTTTT
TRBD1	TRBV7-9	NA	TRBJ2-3	CASSSNTGATDTQYF	TGTGCCAGCAGCTCGAATACAGGGGCCACAGATACGCAGTATTTT
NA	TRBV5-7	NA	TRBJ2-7	CASRRDRSSYEQYF	TGTGCCAGCAGAAGGGACCGCAGCTCCTACGAGCAGTACTTC
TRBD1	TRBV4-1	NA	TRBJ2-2	CASSQRQGSTGELFF	TGCGCCAGCAGCCAACGACAGGGGAGCACCGGGGAGCTGTTTTTT
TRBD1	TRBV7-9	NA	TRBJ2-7	CASSPGQGYEQYF	TGTGCCAGCAGTCCGGGACAGGGGTACGAGCAGTACTTC
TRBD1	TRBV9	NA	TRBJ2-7	CASSSRDRSYEQYF	TGTGCCAGCAGCTCCCGGGACAGGTCCTACGAGCAGTACTTC
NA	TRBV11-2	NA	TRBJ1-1	CASSLAVQSMGAFF	TGTGCCAGCAGCTTAGCCGTCCAATCCATGGGAGCTTTCTTT
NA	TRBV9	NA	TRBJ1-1	CASSGTGTEAFF	TGTGCCAGCAGTGGCACGGGCACTGAAGCTTTCTTT
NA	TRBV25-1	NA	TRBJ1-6	CASRDSPLHF	TGTGCCAGCAGGGATTCACCCCTCCACTTT
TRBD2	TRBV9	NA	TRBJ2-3	CASSGLAGGRGTDTQYF	TGTGCCAGCAGCGGCCTAGCGGGGGGACGAGGCACAGATACGCAGTATTTT
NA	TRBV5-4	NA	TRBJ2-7	CASSLSESYEQYF	TGTGCCAGCAGCTTGAGTGAATCCTACGAGCAGTACTTC
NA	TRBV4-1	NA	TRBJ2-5	CASSQEGSRGETQYF	TGCGCCAGCAGCCAAGAGGGCAGCCGCGGAGAGACCCAGTACTTC
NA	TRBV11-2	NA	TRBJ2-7	CASSLYLMGRSVYEQYF	TGTGCCAGCAGCTTATACCTCATGGGGAGGAGTGTGTACGAGCAGTACTTC
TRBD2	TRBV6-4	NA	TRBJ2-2	CASSDSVGGSTGELFF	TGTGCCAGCAGTGACTCGGTCGGGGGGTCCACCGGGGAGCTGTTTTTT
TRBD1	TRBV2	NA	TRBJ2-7	CASRIGTGAEQYF	TGTGCCAGCAGGATCGGGACAGGGGCCGAGCAGTACTTC
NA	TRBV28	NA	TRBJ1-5	CASSFGGNQPQHF	TGTGCCAGCAGTTTTGGGGGGAATCAGCCCCAGCATTTT
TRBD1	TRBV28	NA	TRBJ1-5	CTTGTYYSNQPQHF	TGTACGACAGGGACCTATTATAGCAATCAGCCCCAGCATTTT
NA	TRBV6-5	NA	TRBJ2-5	CASRGEGAKTQYF	TGTGCCAGCCGAGGGGAGGGGGCGAAGACCCAGTACTTC
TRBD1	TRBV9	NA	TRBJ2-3	CASSVTGQGGTDTQYF	TGTGCCAGCAGCGTGACCGGACAGGGGGGCACAGATACGCAGTATTTT
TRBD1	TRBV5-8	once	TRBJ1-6	CASSYDRELYNSPLHF	TGTGCCAGCAGCTACGACAGGGAACTCTATAATTCACCCCTCCACTTT